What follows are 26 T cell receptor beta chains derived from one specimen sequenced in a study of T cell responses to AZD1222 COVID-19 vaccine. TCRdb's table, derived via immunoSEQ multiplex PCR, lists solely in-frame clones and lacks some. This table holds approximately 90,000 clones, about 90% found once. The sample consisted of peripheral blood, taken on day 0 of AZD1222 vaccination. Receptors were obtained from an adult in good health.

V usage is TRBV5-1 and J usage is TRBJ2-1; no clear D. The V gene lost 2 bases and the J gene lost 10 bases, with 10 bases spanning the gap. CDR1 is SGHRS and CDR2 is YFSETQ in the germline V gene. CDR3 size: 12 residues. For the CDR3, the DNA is TGCGCCAGCAGCTTAACTCAGGTAGAGCAGTTCTTC. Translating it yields CASSLTQVEQFF.

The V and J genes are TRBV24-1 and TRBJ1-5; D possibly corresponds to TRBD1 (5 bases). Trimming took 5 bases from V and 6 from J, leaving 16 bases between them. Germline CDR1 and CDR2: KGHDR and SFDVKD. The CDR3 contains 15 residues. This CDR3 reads CATSAGGPGGQPQHF. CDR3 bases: TGTGCCACCAGTGCCGGGGGACCAGGTGGTCAGCCCCAGCATTTT.

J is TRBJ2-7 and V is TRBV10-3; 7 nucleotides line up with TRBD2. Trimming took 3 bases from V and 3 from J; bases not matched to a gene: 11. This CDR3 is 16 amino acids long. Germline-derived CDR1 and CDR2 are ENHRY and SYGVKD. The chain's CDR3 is CAISDLAGESLYEQYF. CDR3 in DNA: TGTGCCATCAGTGATTTGGCGGGGGAGTCGCTCTACGAGCAGTACTTC.

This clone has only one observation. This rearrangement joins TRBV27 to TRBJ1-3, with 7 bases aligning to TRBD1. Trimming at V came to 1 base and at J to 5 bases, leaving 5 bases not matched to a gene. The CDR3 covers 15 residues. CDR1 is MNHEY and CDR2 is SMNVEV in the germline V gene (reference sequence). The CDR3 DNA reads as TGTGCCAGCAGTTTATTCAGGGGGGGAAGAAACACCATATATTTT. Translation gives CASSLFRGGRNTIYF.

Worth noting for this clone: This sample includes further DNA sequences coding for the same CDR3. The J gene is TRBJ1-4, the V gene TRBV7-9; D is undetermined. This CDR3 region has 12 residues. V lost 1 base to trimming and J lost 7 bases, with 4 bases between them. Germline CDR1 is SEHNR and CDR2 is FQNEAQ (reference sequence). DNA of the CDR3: TGTGCCAGCAGCTTAGTACGTGAAAAACTGTTTTTT. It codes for CASSLVREKLFF.

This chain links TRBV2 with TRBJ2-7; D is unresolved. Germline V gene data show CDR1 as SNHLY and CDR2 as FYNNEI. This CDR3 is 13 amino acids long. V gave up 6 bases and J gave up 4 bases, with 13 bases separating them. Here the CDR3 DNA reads TGTGCCAGCAGAAGGACCGCGGCATACGAGCAGTACTTC. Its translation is CASRRTAAYEQYF.

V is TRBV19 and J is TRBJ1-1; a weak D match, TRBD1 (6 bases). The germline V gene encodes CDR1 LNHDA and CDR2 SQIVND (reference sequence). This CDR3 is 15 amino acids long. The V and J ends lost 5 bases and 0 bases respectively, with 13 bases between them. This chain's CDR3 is CASSDPTGMNTEAFF. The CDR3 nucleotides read TGTGCCAGTAGTGACCCCACAGGGATGAACACTGAAGCTTTCTTT.

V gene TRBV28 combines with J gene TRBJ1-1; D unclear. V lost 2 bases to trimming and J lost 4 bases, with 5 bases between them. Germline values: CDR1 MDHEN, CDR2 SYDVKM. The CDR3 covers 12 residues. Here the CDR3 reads CASSLQSTEAFF. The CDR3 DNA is TGTGCCAGCAGTTTACAGAGCACTGAAGCTTTCTTT.

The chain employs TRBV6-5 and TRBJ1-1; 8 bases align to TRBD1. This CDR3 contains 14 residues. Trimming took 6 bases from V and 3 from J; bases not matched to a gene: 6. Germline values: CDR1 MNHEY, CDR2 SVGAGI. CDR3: CASRDGQGDTEAFF. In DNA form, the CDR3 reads TGTGCCAGCAGAGACGGACAGGGTGACACTGAAGCTTTCTTT.

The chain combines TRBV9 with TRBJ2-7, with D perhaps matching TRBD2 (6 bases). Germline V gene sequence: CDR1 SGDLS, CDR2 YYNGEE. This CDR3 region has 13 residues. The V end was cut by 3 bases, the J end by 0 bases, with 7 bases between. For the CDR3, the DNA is TGTGCCAGCAGCGGGACTACCTCCTACGAGCAGTACTTC. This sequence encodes CASSGTTSYEQYF. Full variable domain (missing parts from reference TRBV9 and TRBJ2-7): DSGVTQTPKHLITATGQRVTLRCSPRSGDLSVYWYQQSLDQGLQFLIQYYNGEERAKGNILERFSAQQFPDLHSELNLSSLELGDSALYFCASSGTTSYEQYFGPGTRLTVT.

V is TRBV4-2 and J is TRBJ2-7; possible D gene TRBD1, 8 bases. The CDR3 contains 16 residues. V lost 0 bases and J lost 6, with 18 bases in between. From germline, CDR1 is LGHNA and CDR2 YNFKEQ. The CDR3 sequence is CASSQEIRQGRGEQYF. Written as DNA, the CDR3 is TGTGCCAGCAGCCAAGAGATAAGACAGGGGAGGGGCGAGCAGTACTTC.

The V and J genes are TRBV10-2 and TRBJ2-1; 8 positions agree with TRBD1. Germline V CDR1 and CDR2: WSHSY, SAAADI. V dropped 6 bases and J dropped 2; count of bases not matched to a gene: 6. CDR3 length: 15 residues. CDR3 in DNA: TGCGCCAGCAGCAACGACAGGGGAACCTACAATGAGCAGTTCTTC. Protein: CASSNDRGTYNEQFF.

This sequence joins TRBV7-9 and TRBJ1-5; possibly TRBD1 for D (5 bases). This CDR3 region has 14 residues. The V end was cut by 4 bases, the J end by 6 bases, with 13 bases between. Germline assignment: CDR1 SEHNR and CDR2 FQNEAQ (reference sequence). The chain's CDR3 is CASSSGGFSQPQHF. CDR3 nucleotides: TGTGCCAGCAGCTCCGGGGGTTTCAGTCAGCCCCAGCATTTT.

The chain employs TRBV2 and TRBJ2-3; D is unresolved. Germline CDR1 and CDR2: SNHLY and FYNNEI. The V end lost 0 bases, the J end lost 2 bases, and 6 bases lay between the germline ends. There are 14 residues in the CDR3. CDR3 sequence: CASSEALDTDTQYF. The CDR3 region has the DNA TGTGCCAGCAGTGAAGCCCTAGACACAGATACGCAGTATTTT.

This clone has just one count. In DNA form, the CDR3 reads TGTGCCAGCAGCACACGTCCCGGGACAGGGGCCTACAATGAGCAGTTCTTC. As protein: CASSTRPGTGAYNEQFF. The rearrangement joins TRBV5-5 to TRBJ2-1; TRBD1 matches at 10 bases. J was trimmed by 2 bases and V by 4 bases; bases with no gene match: 9. CDR1 and CDR2 (germline): SGHKS, YYEKEE (reference sequence). CDR3 size: 17 residues.

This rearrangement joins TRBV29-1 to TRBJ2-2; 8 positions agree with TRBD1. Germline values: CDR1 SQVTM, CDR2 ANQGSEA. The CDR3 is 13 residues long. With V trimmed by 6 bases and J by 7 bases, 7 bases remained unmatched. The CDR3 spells CSVEYRGVGELFF. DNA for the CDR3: TGCAGCGTGGAATACAGGGGGGTCGGGGAGCTGTTTTTT.

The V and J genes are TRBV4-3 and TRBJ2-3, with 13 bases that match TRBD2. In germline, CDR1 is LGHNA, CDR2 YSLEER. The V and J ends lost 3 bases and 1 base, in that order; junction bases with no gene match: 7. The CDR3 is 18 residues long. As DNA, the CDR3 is TGCGCCAGCAGCCAGATGGGGACTAGCGGGATACGCACAGATACGCAGTATTTT. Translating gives CASSQMGTSGIRTDTQYF.

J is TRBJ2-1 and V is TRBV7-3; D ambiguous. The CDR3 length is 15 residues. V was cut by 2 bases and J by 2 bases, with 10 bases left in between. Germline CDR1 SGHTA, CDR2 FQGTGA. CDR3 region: CASSLSYEPYNEQFF. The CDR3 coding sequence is TGTGCCAGCAGCTTATCGTACGAACCCTACAATGAGCAGTTCTTC. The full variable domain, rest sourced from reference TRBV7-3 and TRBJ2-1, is GAGVSQTPSNKVTEKGKYVELRCDPISGHTALYWYRQSLGQGPEFLIYFQGTGAADDSGLPNDRFFAVRPEGSVSTLKIQRTERGDSAVYLCASSLSYEPYNEQFFGPGTRLTVL.

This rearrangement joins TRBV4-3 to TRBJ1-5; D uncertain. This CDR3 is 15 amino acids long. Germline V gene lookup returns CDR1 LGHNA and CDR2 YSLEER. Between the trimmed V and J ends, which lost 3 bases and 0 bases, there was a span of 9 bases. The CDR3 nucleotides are TGCGCCAGCAGCCAGGGGAGTAATAGCAATCAGCCCCAGCATTTT. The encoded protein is CASSQGSNSNQPQHF.

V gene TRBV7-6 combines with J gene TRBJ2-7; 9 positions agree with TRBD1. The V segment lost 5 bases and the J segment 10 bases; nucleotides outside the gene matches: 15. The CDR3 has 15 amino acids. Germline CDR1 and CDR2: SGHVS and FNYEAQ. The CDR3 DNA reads TGTGCCAGCAGCCCCGGACAGGGGTCGGCTTGGAGACAGTACTTC. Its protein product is CASSPGQGSAWRQYF.

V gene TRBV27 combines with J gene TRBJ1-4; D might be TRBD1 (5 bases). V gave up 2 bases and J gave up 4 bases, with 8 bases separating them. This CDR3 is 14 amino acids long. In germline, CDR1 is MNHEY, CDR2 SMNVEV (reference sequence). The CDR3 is CASSLQGFNEKLFF. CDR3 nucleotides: TGTGCCAGCAGTTTACAGGGCTTTAATGAAAAACTGTTTTTT.

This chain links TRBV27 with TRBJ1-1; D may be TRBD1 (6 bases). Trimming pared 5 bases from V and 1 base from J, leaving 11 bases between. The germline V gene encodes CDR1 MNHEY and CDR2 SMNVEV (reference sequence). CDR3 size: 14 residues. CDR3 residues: CASSREGQNTEAFF. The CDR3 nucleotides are TGTGCCAGCAGTCGGGAGGGACAGAACACTGAAGCTTTCTTT.

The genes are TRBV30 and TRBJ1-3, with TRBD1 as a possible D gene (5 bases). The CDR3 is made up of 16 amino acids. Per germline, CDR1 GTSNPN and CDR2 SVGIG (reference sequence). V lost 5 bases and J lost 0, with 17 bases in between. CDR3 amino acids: CAWHKVTEDSGNTIYF. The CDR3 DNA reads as TGTGCCTGGCACAAGGTGACAGAGGACTCTGGAAACACCATATATTTT.

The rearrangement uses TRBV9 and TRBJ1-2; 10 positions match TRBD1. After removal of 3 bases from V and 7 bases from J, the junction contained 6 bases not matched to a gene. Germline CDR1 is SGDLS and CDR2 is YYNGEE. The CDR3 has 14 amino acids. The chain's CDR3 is CASSATTGGFGYTF. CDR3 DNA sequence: TGTGCCAGCAGCGCTACGACAGGGGGCTTTGGCTACACCTTC.

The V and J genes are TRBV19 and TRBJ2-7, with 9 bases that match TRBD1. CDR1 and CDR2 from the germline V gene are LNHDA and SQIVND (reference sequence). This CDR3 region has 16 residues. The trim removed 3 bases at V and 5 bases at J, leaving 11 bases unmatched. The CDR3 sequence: CASSIPTGTGFHEQYF. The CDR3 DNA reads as TGTGCCAGTAGTATCCCTACCGGGACAGGGTTCCACGAGCAGTACTTC.

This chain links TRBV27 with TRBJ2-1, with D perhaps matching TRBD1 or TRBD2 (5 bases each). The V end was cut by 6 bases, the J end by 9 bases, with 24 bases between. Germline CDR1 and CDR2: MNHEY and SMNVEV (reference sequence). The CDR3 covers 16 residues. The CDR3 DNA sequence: TGTGCCAGCAGCCGTCCGATCGGGACGACTCACGGTGAGCAGTTCTTC. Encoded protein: CASSRPIGTTHGEQFF.